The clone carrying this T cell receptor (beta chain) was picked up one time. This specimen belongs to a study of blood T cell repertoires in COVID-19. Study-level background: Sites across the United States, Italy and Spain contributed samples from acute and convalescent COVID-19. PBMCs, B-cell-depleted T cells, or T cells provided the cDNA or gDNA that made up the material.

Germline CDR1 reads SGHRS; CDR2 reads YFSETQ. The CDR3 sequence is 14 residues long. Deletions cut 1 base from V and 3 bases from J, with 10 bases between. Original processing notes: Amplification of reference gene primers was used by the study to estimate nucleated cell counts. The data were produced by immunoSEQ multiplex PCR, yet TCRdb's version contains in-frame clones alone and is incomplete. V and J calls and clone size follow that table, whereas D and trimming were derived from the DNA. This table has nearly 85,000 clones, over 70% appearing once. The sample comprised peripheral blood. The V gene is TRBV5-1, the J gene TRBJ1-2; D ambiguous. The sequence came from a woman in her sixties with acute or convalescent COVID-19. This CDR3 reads CASSLSPGDYGYTF. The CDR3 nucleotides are TGCGCCAGCAGCTTGAGCCCAGGCGACTATGGCTACACCTTC. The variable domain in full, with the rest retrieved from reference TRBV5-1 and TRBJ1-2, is KAGVTQTPRYLIKTRGQQVTLSCSPISGHRSVSWYQQTPGQGLQFLFEYFSETQRNKGNFPGRFSGRQFSNSRSEMNVSTLELGDSALYLCASSLSPGDYGYTFGSGTRLTVV.